A single sample gave rise to the 29 T cell receptor beta chains below, sequenced in a study of shared clonotypes between healthy human individuals. Positive CCR7 selection of CD45RO-negative cells yielded the naive CD8 cells, and terminally differentiated effector memory CD45RA+ cells were excluded. The protocol was immunoSEQ multiplex PCR, while the TCRdb copy is restricted to in-frame clones and leaves out a portion. Here the sample spans millions of clones, roughly 95% being singletons. Material: naive CD8+ T cells sorted from blood. Receptor source: a man younger than 30 in good health.

The V gene is TRBV28, the J gene TRBJ2-7; the match to TRBD1 covers 7 bases. With V trimmed by 3 bases and J by 3 bases, 5 bases remained unmatched. Looked up from germline, CDR1 is MDHEN and CDR2 is SYDVKM. The CDR3 is 14 residues long. In DNA, the CDR3 is TGTGCCAGCAGTTTGCCGGGACAGATCTACGAGCAGTACTTC. This sequence encodes CASSLPGQIYEQYF. Filled out from reference TRBV28 and TRBJ2-7, the complete variable domain reads DVKVTQSSRYLVKRTGEKVFLECVQDMDHENMFWYRQDPGLGLRLIYFSYDVKMKEKGDIPEGYSVSREKKERFSLILESASTNQTSMYLCASSLPGQIYEQYFGPGTRLTVT.

The rearrangement joins TRBV13 to TRBJ1-4; D perhaps matches TRBD1 (5 bases). Deletions cut 5 bases from V and 7 bases from J, with 11 bases between. Per the germline V gene, CDR1 is PRHDT and CDR2 is FYEKMQ (reference sequence). There are 13 residues in the CDR3. CDR3 nucleotides: TGTGCCAGCAGCGCCGGGACGGGTGAAAAACTGTTTTTT. Residues: CASSAGTGEKLFF.

The rearrangement uses TRBV6-5 and TRBJ2-3; tentative D call: TRBD2 (6 bases). This CDR3 region has 14 residues. Deletions cut 4 bases from V and 0 bases from J, with 8 bases between. Looked up from germline, CDR1 is MNHEY and CDR2 is SVGAGI. The CDR3 coding sequence is TGTGCCAGCAGTTGGGGGGAGAGCACAGATACGCAGTATTTT. It yields the protein CASSWGESTDTQYF.

The rearrangement uses TRBV5-1 and TRBJ1-4, with D perhaps matching TRBD1 (5 bases). The CDR3 sequence is 13 residues long. Per the germline V gene, CDR1 is SGHRS and CDR2 is YFSETQ. Trimming stripped 0 bases from V and 8 bases from J, with 8 bases between. Here the CDR3 reads CASSLAEGEKLFF. As DNA, the CDR3 is TGCGCCAGCAGCTTGGCCGAGGGGGAAAAACTGTTTTTT.

This sequence joins TRBV5-4 and TRBJ2-3; 11 bases agree with TRBD1. The V segment lost 3 bases and the J segment 4 bases; nucleotides outside the gene matches: 4. Germline V gives CDR1 SGHNT, CDR2 YYREEE (reference sequence). This CDR3 has 15 residues. The DNA of the CDR3 is TGTGCCAGCAGCTCGGGACAGGGGGTCTCAGATACGCAGTATTTT. Translation: CASSSGQGVSDTQYF.

This chain connects TRBV18 to TRBJ1-1, with 10 bases fitting TRBD1. Trimming cost V 0 bases and J 3 bases; bases outside gene matches: 7. The CDR3 length is 17 residues. Germline V lookup: CDR1 KGHSH, CDR2 LQKENI. This CDR3 reads CASSPPTGGWWDTEAFF. The CDR3, as DNA: TGTGCCAGCTCACCACCGACAGGGGGCTGGTGGGACACTGAAGCTTTCTTT.

The chain joins TRBV13 to TRBJ1-2, with unresolved D. Trimming shortened V by 5 bases and J by 0 bases, and 16 bases separated the two germline ends. Germline V gene sequence: CDR1 PRHDT, CDR2 FYEKMQ (reference sequence). The CDR3 contains 16 residues. CDR3 sequence (DNA): TGTGCCAGCAGCCGTACCGGACGGGGATCTAACTATGGCTACACCTTC. Encoded protein: CASSRTGRGSNYGYTF.

A few counts support this clone. This clone may be a read error of a much larger clone one base away. In the same sample, other DNA sequences code for this CDR3. V and J are TRBV30 and TRBJ1-5; D is unresolved. The CDR3 has 14 amino acids. The V and J ends lost 5 bases and 0 bases respectively, with 11 bases between them. Germline V gene sequence: CDR1 GTSNPN, CDR2 SVGIG (reference sequence). The CDR3 region is CAWGTENSNQPQHF. CDR3 nucleotides: TGTGCCTGGGGTACAGAAAATAGCAATCAGCCCCAGCATTTT.

The sample holds one count of this clone. This sequence joins TRBV2 and TRBJ2-3; D unresolved. CDR1 and CDR2 from the germline V gene are SNHLY and FYNNEI. The CDR3 totals 17 residues. V dropped 5 bases and J dropped 2 bases, with 20 bases sitting between them. The CDR3 loop is CASSHSRFQLYTDTQYF. CDR3 in DNA: TGTGCCAGCAGTCATTCGAGGTTCCAATTATACACAGATACGCAGTATTTT.

This chain joins TRBV11-2 and TRBJ2-1, with a tentative D call TRBD1 (5 bases). V was shortened by 5 bases and J by 4 bases, with 12 bases between the two germline ends. Per germline, CDR1 SGHAT and CDR2 FQNNGV. This CDR3 region has 14 residues. CDR3 in DNA: TGTGCCAGCAGCGGACAACCCGGATACAATGAGCAGTTCTTC. Residues: CASSGQPGYNEQFF. The whole variable domain, remainder taken from reference TRBV11-2 and TRBJ2-1, is EAGVAQSPRYKIIEKRQSVAFWCNPISGHATLYWYQQILGQGPKLLIQFQNNGVVDDSQLPKDRFSAERLKGVDSTLKIQPAKLEDSAVYLCASSGQPGYNEQFFGPGTRLTVL.

The CDR3 reads CASSQESPTPTYEQYF. The CDR3 region has the DNA TGCGCCAGCAGCCAAGAATCCCCGACGCCTACCTACGAGCAGTACTTC. This sequence joins TRBV4-1 and TRBJ2-7; no clear D. Per the germline V gene, CDR1 is MGHRA and CDR2 is YSYEKL. The CDR3 runs 16 residues. V was shortened by 0 bases and J by 2 bases, with 14 bases between the two germline ends.

The chain combines TRBV7-9 with TRBJ2-7; a weak D match, TRBD2 (5 bases). Trimming removed 5 bases at V and 5 bases at J, with 19 bases between. Germline V gene data show CDR1 as SEHNR and CDR2 as FQNEAQ (reference sequence). This CDR3 comprises 15 residues. The CDR3 is CASSVRGRPEDEQYF. Here the CDR3 DNA reads TGTGCCAGCAGCGTGAGAGGGCGCCCTGAGGACGAGCAGTACTTC.

The chain recombines TRBV2 with TRBJ2-3; 10 positions match TRBD2. Germline CDR1 reads SNHLY; CDR2 reads FYNNEI. Losses at the gene ends were 9 bases for V and 4 bases for J; bases not matched to a gene: 13. The CDR3 spans 16 residues. The CDR3 region is CARDGLAVQRADTQYF. The CDR3, as DNA: TGTGCCAGGGATGGACTAGCGGTTCAGCGGGCAGATACGCAGTATTTT.

The chain joins TRBV6-5 to TRBJ1-1; perhaps TRBD1 as D (5 bases). Germline CDR1 reads MNHEY; CDR2 reads SVGAGI. Trimming removed 6 bases from V and 1 base from J, with 6 bases in between. This CDR3 has 12 residues. The CDR3 region is CASRTENTEAFF. The CDR3 DNA reads TGTGCCAGCAGGACAGAGAACACTGAAGCTTTCTTT.

This clone showed up just once. The chain combines TRBV28 with TRBJ2-7; 7 nucleotides align to TRBD1. The CDR3 has 15 amino acids. V lost 6 bases to trimming and J lost 3 bases; unmatched junction nucleotides: 11. Germline lookup yields CDR1 MDHEN and CDR2 SYDVKM. In nucleotides, the CDR3 is TGTGCCAGCAGCTCCGTCGACAGGGAAGGCTACGAGCAGTACTTC. This sequence encodes CASSSVDREGYEQYF.

The genes are TRBV9 and TRBJ1-4, with 7 bases fitting TRBD1. The germline V gene has CDR1 SGDLS and CDR2 YYNGEE. Trimming cost V 4 bases and J 6 bases; bases outside gene matches: 12. This CDR3 is 16 amino acids long. The CDR3 protein is CASSRPGRGLDEKLFF. The CDR3 DNA reads as TGTGCCAGCAGCCGCCCGGGAAGGGGGCTCGATGAAAAACTGTTTTTT. Supplemented by reference TRBV9 and TRBJ1-4, the full variable domain reads DSGVTQTPKHLITATGQRVTLRCSPRSGDLSVYWYQQSLDQGLQFLIQYYNGEERAKGNILERFSAQQFPDLHSELNLSSLELGDSALYFCASSRPGRGLDEKLFFGSGTQLSVL.

V gene TRBV28 combines with J gene TRBJ2-4; TRBD1 matches 9 bases. Trimming cost V 4 bases and J 4 bases; bases outside gene matches: 2. The germline gives CDR1 MDHEN, CDR2 SYDVKM. The CDR3 contains 14 residues. The CDR3 reads CASSWGTGKNIQYF. The CDR3 coding sequence is TGTGCCAGCAGTTGGGGGACAGGGAAAAACATTCAGTACTTC.

The genes are TRBV6-6 and TRBJ2-1; no firm D call. CDR3 length: 14 residues. V was cut by 2 bases and J by 2 bases, with 7 bases left in between. CDR1 MNHNY and CDR2 SVGAGI come from the germline V gene (reference sequence). CDR3: CASSYTPPYNEQFF. CDR3 nucleotides: TGTGCCAGCAGTTACACCCCTCCCTACAATGAGCAGTTCTTC.

As to this clone: Other DNA variants within this sample encode the same CDR3. The chain employs TRBV5-1 and TRBJ2-7; 10 nucleotides align to TRBD2. The germline CDR1 and CDR2 sequences are SGHRS and YFSETQ. This CDR3 region has 15 residues. V shed 0 bases, J shed 2 bases, and the junction held 2 bases outside the gene matches. CDR3 sequence reads: CASSLGTSGAYEQYF. CDR3 nucleotides: TGCGCCAGCAGCTTGGGGACTAGCGGAGCCTACGAGCAGTACTTC.

J is TRBJ2-7 and V is TRBV15, with TRBD2 matching 10 bases. Germline V CDR1 and CDR2: LNHNV, YYDKDF (reference sequence). V was pared by 2 bases and J by 0 bases, with 7 bases of the junction left unmatched. The CDR3 has 17 residues. As DNA, the CDR3 is TGTGCCACCAGCAGACGAAATCTAGCGGGAGTCTCCTACGAGCAGTACTTC. Its translation: CATSRRNLAGVSYEQYF.

V usage is TRBV9 and J usage is TRBJ1-4; 8 positions match TRBD1. CDR3 size: 13 residues. CDR1 and CDR2 (germline): SGDLS, YYNGEE. V dropped 2 bases and J dropped 8; count of bases not matched to a gene: 2. The CDR3 DNA is TGTGCCAGCAGCGTTTCAGGGGGCGAAAAACTGTTTTTT. Its translation is CASSVSGGEKLFF.

This clone was observed a few times. This chain joins TRBV10-3 and TRBJ2-7, with TRBD1 as a possible D gene (5 bases). Trimming shortened V by 0 bases and J by 0 bases, and 18 bases separated the two germline ends. CDR3 length equals 18 residues. Germline CDR1 is ENHRY and CDR2 is SYGVKD. The chain's CDR3 is CAISESNVAGPGSYEQYF. CDR3 nucleotides: TGTGCCATCAGTGAGTCGAATGTCGCAGGGCCCGGCTCCTACGAGCAGTACTTC.

This clone has just a few counts. The chain carries TRBV6-1 and TRBJ1-1; unclear D gene. Trimming left V 7 bases short and J 0 bases short, with 12 bases between. CDR1 MNHNS and CDR2 SASEGT come from the germline V gene. The CDR3 runs 14 residues. For the CDR3, the DNA is TGTGCCAGCAAGAGAGGGCAGCTGAACACTGAAGCTTTCTTT. Amino acids: CASKRGQLNTEAFF.

The chain recombines TRBV25-1 with TRBJ1-1; 7 bases fit TRBD1. Germline V gene lookup returns CDR1 MGHDK and CDR2 SYGVNS. This CDR3 is 14 amino acids long. V gave up 6 bases and J gave up 2 bases; unmatched junction bases: 6. The CDR3 nucleotides are TGTGCCAGCAGCGGGGACAGCTCAAACACTGAAGCTTTCTTT. Translating it yields CASSGDSSNTEAFF.

This chain links TRBV6-6 with TRBJ1-1; D not resolved. Germline lookup yields CDR1 MNHNY and CDR2 SVGAGI (reference sequence). This CDR3 is built from 11 residues. Trimming left V 6 bases short and J 5 bases short, with 7 bases between. CDR3 sequence reads: CASSQSTEAFF. In DNA form, the CDR3 reads TGTGCCAGCAGCCAAAGTACTGAAGCTTTCTTT.

V gene TRBV4-3 combines with J gene TRBJ2-7, with 9 bases aligning to TRBD2. The CDR3 is 17 amino acids. Germline CDR1 LGHNA, CDR2 YSLEER. Losses at the gene ends were 0 bases for V and 6 bases for J; bases not matched to a gene: 12. The CDR3 loop reads CASSQDRLAGGPGEQYF. In nucleotides, the CDR3 is TGCGCCAGCAGCCAAGATCGGCTGGCGGGAGGGCCTGGCGAGCAGTACTTC.

The V and J genes are TRBV9 and TRBJ2-5; perhaps TRBD1 as D (6 bases). Germline values: CDR1 SGDLS, CDR2 YYNGEE. Trimming shortened V by 1 base and J by 5 bases, and 18 bases separated the two germline ends. CDR3 length: 16 amino acids. The CDR3 bases are TGTGCCAGCAGCGTATATTCAGGGGACCAATGGGAGACCCAGTACTTC. Amino acids: CASSVYSGDQWETQYF.

The chain combines TRBV7-9 with TRBJ2-5, with 10 bases fitting TRBD1. The CDR3 runs to 14 residues. Germline V lookup: CDR1 SEHNR, CDR2 FQNEAQ (reference sequence). After removal of 5 bases from V and 5 bases from J, the junction contained 5 bases not matched to a gene. CDR3 nucleotide sequence: TGTGCCAGCAGCGACCCGGGACAGGGGGAGACCCAGTACTTC. Its translation: CASSDPGQGETQYF.

The chain carries TRBV6-5 and TRBJ2-5, with 9 positions matching TRBD2. V lost 2 bases and J lost 2; bases outside the gene matches: 6. Per germline, CDR1 MNHEY and CDR2 SVGAGI. CDR3 length: 16 amino acids. The CDR3 reads CASSYGALAGQETQYF. The CDR3 DNA follows: TGTGCCAGCAGTTACGGTGCGCTAGCGGGACAAGAGACCCAGTACTTC.